The 21 T cell receptor beta chains reported below all come from one sample, sequenced in a study of blood T cell repertoires in COVID-19. Sequencing used immunoSEQ multiplex PCR; TCRdb keeps in-frame clones, though not all of them. In the table there are some 190,000 clones, about 82% of which are singletons. Sequenced: PBMCs or T cells enriched from blood (not recorded which). The receptors were gathered from a man aged 40-49 years with acute COVID-19.

The chain recombines TRBV11-2 with TRBJ2-1, with TRBD2 matching over 11 bases. The CDR3 loop spans 17 amino acids. The trim removed 4 bases at V and 5 bases at J, leaving 10 bases unmatched. Germline CDR1 is SGHAT and CDR2 is FQNNGV. For the CDR3, the DNA is TGTGCCAGCAGCTCCATAGCGGGAGGGCGAACTAACAATGAGCAGTTCTTC. Protein: CASSSIAGGRTNNEQFF.

This clone was observed a few times. The CDR3 protein is CASSLATGRNTIYF. Here the CDR3 DNA reads TGTGCCAGCAGTTTAGCGACAGGAAGAAACACCATATATTTT. The rearrangement uses TRBV28 and TRBJ1-3, with D perhaps TRBD1 (6 bases). Per germline, CDR1 MDHEN and CDR2 SYDVKM. This CDR3 has 14 amino acids. The V end lost 2 bases, the J end lost 5 bases, and 10 bases lay between the germline ends.

V is TRBV11-2 and J is TRBJ2-5; 8 nucleotides match TRBD1. The germline V gene has CDR1 SGHAT and CDR2 FQNNGV. V trimming: 5 bases; J trimming: 5 bases; junction bases outside the gene matches: 10. This CDR3 is 15 amino acids long. This CDR3 is CASSPGGSRGETQYF. The CDR3 DNA sequence: TGTGCCAGCAGCCCAGGGGGCAGCAGGGGGGAGACCCAGTACTTC.

The chain has TRBV4-1 and TRBJ1-4; 7 bases fit TRBD1. CDR1 is MGHRA, CDR2 YSYEKL, per germline. The CDR3 runs 14 residues. Trimming removed 4 bases from V and 7 bases from J; junction bases left unmatched: 6. The CDR3 reads CASSPRGFGEKLFF. In DNA, the CDR3 is TGCGCCAGCAGCCCCAGGGGGTTTGGTGAAAAACTGTTTTTT.

CDR3 protein: CASSPRAGVGQPQHF. The CDR3 bases are TGTGCCAGCAGCCCAAGAGCAGGGGTCGGTCAGCCCCAGCATTTT. The chain carries TRBV13 and TRBJ1-5; maybe TRBD1 (6 bases). The CDR3 is 15 amino acids. The V end was cut by 5 bases, the J end by 6 bases, with 17 bases between. CDR1 and CDR2 from the germline V gene are PRHDT and FYEKMQ (reference sequence).

V and J are TRBV19 and TRBJ2-1; TRBD2 matches at 7 bases. The CDR3 runs to 15 residues. CDR1 is LNHDA and CDR2 is SQIVND in the germline V gene (reference sequence). V lost 3 bases to trimming and J lost 2 bases; unmatched junction nucleotides: 4. CDR3 region: CASSIRGETYNEQFF. CDR3 in DNA: TGTGCCAGTAGTATTCGGGGGGAGACCTACAATGAGCAGTTCTTC.

The chain recombines TRBV20-1 with TRBJ2-7; D unclear. The length of the CDR3 is 11 residues. Germline V CDR1 and CDR2: DFQATT, SNEGSKA (reference sequence). Trimming shortened V by 1 base and J by 4 bases, and 5 bases separated the two germline ends. CDR3 sequence (DNA): TGCAGTGCTAGAGCTTATTACGAGCAGTACTTC. Translating it yields CSARAYYEQYF.

The chain employs TRBV13 and TRBJ1-6; the match to TRBD1 covers 7 bases. The CDR3 contains 16 residues. CDR1 is PRHDT, CDR2 FYEKMQ, per germline (reference sequence). Germline trimming cut 6 bases from V and 6 bases from J; bases unmatched to any gene: 11. In DNA, the CDR3 is TGTGCCAGCAGTTACCGGTGGAGGGGGCTTAATTCACCCCTCCACTTT. Translation gives CASSYRWRGLNSPLHF.

This chain uses TRBV11-1 with TRBJ1-2; 7 bases line up with TRBD1. Per germline, CDR1 SGHAT and CDR2 FQDESV (reference sequence). The CDR3 extends over 14 amino acids. Losses at the gene ends were 5 bases for V and 3 bases for J; bases not matched to a gene: 6. The CDR3: CASSPGTVDYGYTF. The CDR3 DNA follows: TGTGCCAGCAGCCCCGGGACAGTTGACTATGGCTACACCTTC.

The genes are TRBV30 and TRBJ2-1, with 10 bases lining up with TRBD2. Looked up from germline, CDR1 is GTSNPN and CDR2 is SVGIG (reference sequence). This CDR3 is built from 16 residues. J lost 9 bases, V lost 7 bases, and 18 bases had no gene match. The CDR3 DNA follows: TGTGCCTCTCACCCCTTACTAGCGGGGAGGTCGGTTGAGCAGTTCTTC. As protein: CASHPLLAGRSVEQFF.

A remark on this clone: One end of the junction varies from germline; a read error may be responsible. The chain has TRBV3-1 (or the pseudogene TRBV3-2) and TRBJ2-7; maybe TRBD1 (6 bases). The CDR3 covers 12 residues. Germline V gene sequence: CDR1 LGHDT, CDR2 YNNKEL (reference sequence). CDR3 in DNA: TGTGCCAGCTCCTGGGGGCAGGCGCTCGCAATCTTC. It encodes CASSWGQALAIF.

This chain joins TRBV9 and TRBJ2-7; D is perhaps TRBD2 (6 bases). The V gene lost 4 bases and the J gene lost 2 bases, with 13 bases spanning the gap. CDR3 length equals 14 residues. CDR1 is SGDLS, CDR2 YYNGEE, per germline. CDR3 amino acids: CASSPGGGPYEQYF. Here the CDR3 DNA reads TGTGCCAGCAGCCCCGGGGGTGGGCCCTACGAGCAGTACTTC.

This chain connects TRBV4-2 to TRBJ2-1; maybe TRBD2 (6 bases). CDR1 and CDR2 (germline): LGHNA, YNFKEQ. Between the trimmed V and J ends, which lost 2 bases and 4 bases, there was a span of 15 bases. This CDR3 has 16 amino acids. As DNA, the CDR3 is TGTGCCAGCAGCCAATCCCTTAGCGGCCGGTACAATGAGCAGTTCTTC. This gives the protein CASSQSLSGRYNEQFF.

This sequence joins TRBV2 and TRBJ2-7; D gene ambiguous. V lost 5 bases and J 2 bases, leaving 7 bases between the germline ends. Germline lookup yields CDR1 SNHLY and CDR2 FYNNEI. There are 12 residues in the CDR3. CDR3 protein: CASSRSAYEQYF. CDR3 in DNA: TGTGCCAGCAGTCGGAGCGCCTACGAGCAGTACTTC.

The genes are TRBV6-2 or TRBV6-3 and TRBJ2-5; D is perhaps TRBD2 (5 bases). Per the germline V gene, CDR1 is MNHEY and CDR2 is SVGEGT. This CDR3 spans 13 amino acids. V was cut by 5 bases and J by 4 bases, with 11 bases left in between. The CDR3 nucleotides read TGTGCCAGCAGTATCGGGGTTCCAGAGACCCAGTACTTC. Encoded protein: CASSIGVPETQYF.

The chain is built from TRBV19 and TRBJ1-6; D uncertain. Looked up from germline, CDR1 is LNHDA and CDR2 is SQIVND (reference sequence). This CDR3 comprises 12 residues. V was trimmed by 0 bases and J by 14 bases, leaving 8 bases between them. CDR3 sequence reads: CASSIDPQALHF. CDR3 sequence (DNA): TGTGCCAGTAGTATAGACCCGCAGGCCCTCCACTTT. Filled out from reference TRBV19 and TRBJ1-6, the complete variable domain reads DGGITQSPKYLFRKEGQNVTLSCEQNLNHDAMYWYRQDPGQGLRLIYYSQIVNDFQKGDIAEGYSVSREKKESFPLTVTSAQKNPTAFYLCASSIDPQALHFGNGTRLTVT.

The CDR3 sequence: CASSPGPLAGNFRGEQFF. In nucleotides, the CDR3 is TGTGCCAGCAGCCCCGGCCCACTAGCGGGAAATTTTAGAGGTGAGCAGTTCTTC. This chain joins TRBV11-2 and TRBJ2-1; 10 bases match TRBD2. Trimming took 5 bases from V and 9 from J; bases not matched to a gene: 19. The germline V gene has CDR1 SGHAT and CDR2 FQNNGV. The CDR3 loop spans 18 amino acids.

This clone came up once. The rearrangement joins TRBV13 to TRBJ1-4, with 10 bases fitting TRBD1. V lost 3 bases to trimming and J lost 9 bases; unmatched junction nucleotides: 4. The CDR3 is made up of 14 amino acids. The germline gives CDR1 PRHDT, CDR2 FYEKMQ (reference sequence). The CDR3 protein is CASSFGTGEKKLFF. DNA for the CDR3: TGTGCCAGCAGCTTCGGGACAGGGGAGAAAAAACTGTTTTTT.

The chain links TRBV3-1 (or the pseudogene TRBV3-2) to TRBJ2-2; D is possibly TRBD2 (5 bases). Germline values: CDR1 LGHDT, CDR2 YNNKEL (reference sequence). The CDR3 consists of 15 residues. V lost 1 base and J 4 bases, leaving 10 bases between the germline ends. CDR3 loop: CASSQVGVRTGELFF. In nucleotides, the CDR3 is TGTGCCAGCAGCCAAGTCGGGGTGCGCACCGGGGAGCTGTTTTTT.

The chain combines TRBV5-6 with TRBJ2-5, with D possibly TRBD1 on 6 matching bases. Between the trimmed V and J ends, which lost 2 bases and 5 bases, there was a span of 16 bases. From germline, CDR1 is SGHDT and CDR2 YYEEEE. There are 15 residues in the CDR3. DNA for the CDR3: TGTGCCAGCAGCTTTACGACAGGCGCCGGGGAGACCCAGTACTTC. It yields the protein CASSFTTGAGETQYF.

The chain is built from TRBV7-2 and TRBJ2-7; 10 bases are a match to TRBD2. CDR3 length equals 15 residues. Germline CDR1 and CDR2: SGHTA and FQGNSA. V was pared by 4 bases and J by 8 bases, with 11 bases of the junction left unmatched. The chain's CDR3 is CASSSLAGASSQQYF. For the CDR3, the DNA is TGTGCCAGCAGCTCGCTAGCGGGAGCCTCCTCACAGCAGTACTTC.